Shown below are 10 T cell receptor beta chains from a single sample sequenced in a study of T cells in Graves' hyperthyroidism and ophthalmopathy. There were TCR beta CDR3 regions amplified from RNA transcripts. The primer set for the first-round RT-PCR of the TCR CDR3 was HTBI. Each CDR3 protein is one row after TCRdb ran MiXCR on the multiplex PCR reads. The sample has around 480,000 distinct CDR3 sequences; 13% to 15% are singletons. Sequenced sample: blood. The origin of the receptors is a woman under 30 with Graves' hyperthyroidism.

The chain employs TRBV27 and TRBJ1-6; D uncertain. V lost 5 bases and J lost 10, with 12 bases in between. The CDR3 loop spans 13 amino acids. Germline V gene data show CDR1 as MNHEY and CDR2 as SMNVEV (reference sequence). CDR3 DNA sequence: TGTGCCAGCAGTGTCCAGAACAAGTCACCCCTCCACTTT. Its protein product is CASSVQNKSPLHF.

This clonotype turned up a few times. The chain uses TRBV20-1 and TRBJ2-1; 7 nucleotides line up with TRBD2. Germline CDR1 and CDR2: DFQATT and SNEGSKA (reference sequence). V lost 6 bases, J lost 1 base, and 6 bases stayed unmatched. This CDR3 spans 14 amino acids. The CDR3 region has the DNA TGCAGTGCCAAACTAGCGCAATCCTACAATGAGCAGTTCTTC. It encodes CSAKLAQSYNEQFF.

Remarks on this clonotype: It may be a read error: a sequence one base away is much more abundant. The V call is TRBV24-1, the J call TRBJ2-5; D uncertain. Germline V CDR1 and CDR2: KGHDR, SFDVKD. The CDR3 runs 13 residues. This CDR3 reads CATSAGQQEAQYF. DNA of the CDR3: TGTGCCACCAGTGCCGGGCAGCAAGAGGCCCAGTACTTC.

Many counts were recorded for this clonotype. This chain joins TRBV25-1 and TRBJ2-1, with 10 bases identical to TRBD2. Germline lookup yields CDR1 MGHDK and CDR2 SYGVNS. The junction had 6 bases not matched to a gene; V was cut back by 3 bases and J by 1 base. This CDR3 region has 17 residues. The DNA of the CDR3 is TGTGCCAGCAGTGACCCAGAACTAGCGGGGTCCTACAATGAGCAGTTCTTC. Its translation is CASSDPELAGSYNEQFF.

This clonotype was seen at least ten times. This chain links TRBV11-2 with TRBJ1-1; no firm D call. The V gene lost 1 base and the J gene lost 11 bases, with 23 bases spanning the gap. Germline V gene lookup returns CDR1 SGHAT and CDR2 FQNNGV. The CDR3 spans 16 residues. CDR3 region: CASSLGPLGALVGAFF. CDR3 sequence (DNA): TGTGCCAGCAGCTTAGGCCCCTTGGGAGCCCTAGTAGGGGCTTTCTTT.

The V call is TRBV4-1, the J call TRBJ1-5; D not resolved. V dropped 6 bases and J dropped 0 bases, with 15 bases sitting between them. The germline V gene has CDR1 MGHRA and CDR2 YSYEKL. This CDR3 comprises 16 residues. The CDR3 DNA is TGCGCCAGCAGTGCGTTATTAGACGATAGCAATCAGCCCCAGCATTTT. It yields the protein CASSALLDDSNQPQHF.

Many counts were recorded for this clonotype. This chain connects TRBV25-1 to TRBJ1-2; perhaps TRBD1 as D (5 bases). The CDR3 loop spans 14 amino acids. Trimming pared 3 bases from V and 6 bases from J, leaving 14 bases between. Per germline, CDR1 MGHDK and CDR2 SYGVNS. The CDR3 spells CASSEGDSFDGYTF. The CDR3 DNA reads TGTGCCAGCAGTGAGGGGGATAGTTTCGATGGCTACACCTTC.

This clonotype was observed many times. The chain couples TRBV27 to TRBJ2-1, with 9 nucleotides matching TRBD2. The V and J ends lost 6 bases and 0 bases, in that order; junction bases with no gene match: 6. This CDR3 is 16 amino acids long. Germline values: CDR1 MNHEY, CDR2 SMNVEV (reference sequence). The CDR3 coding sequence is TGTGCCAGCAGCCGTCTAGCGGGGAGCTCCTACAATGAGCAGTTCTTC. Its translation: CASSRLAGSSYNEQFF.

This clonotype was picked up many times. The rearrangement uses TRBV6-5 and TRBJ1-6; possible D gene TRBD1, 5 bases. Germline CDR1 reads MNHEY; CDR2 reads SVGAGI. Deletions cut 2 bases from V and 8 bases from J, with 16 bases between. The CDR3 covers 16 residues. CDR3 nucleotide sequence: TGTGCCAGCAGTTACCCCGCCATGGGGGGGGATTCACCCCTCCACTTT. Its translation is CASSYPAMGGDSPLHF.

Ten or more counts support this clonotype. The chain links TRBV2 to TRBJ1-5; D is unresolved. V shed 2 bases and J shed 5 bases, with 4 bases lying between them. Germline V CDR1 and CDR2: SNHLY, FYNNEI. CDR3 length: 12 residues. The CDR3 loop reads CASSELDQPQHF. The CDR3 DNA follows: TGTGCCAGCAGTGAATTGGATCAGCCCCAGCATTTT.